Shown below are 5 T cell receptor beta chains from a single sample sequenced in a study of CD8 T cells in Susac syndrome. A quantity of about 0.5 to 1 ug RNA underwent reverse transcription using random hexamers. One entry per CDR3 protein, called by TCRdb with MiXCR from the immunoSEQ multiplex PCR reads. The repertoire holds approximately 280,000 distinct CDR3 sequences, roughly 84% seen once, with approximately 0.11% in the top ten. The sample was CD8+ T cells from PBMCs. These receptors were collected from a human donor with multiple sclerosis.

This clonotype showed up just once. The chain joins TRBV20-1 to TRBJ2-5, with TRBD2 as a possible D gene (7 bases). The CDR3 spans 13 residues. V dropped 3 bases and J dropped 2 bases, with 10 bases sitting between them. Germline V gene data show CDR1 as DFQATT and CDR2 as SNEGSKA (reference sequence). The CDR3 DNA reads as TGCAGTGCTAGGGGGGGGGCACAAGAGACCCAGTACTTC. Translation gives CSARGGAQETQYF.

For the CDR3, the DNA is TGTGCCAGCACCTCGAGGCCGGGGTACGGAGAGACCCAGTACTTC. Translation gives CASTSRPGYGETQYF. This rearrangement joins TRBV7-9 to TRBJ2-5, with a weak D call TRBD2 (5 bases). This CDR3 comprises 15 residues. CDR1 SEHNR and CDR2 FQNEAQ come from the germline V gene (reference sequence). V dropped 7 bases and J dropped 4 bases, with 19 bases sitting between them.

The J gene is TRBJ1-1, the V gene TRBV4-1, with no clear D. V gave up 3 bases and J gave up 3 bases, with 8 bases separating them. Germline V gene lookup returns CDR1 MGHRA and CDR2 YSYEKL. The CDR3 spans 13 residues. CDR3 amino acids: CASSQAWDTEAFF. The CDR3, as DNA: TGCGCCAGCAGCCAGGCCTGGGACACTGAAGCTTTCTTT.

Written as DNA, the CDR3 is TGTGCCAGCAGTTTTTTCGGGGGCGCCCCGGAGGGCTACACCTTC. This translates into CASSFFGGAPEGYTF. The rearrangement joins TRBV12-3 or TRBV12-4 to TRBJ1-2; tentatively, D is TRBD1 (6 bases). The ends were cut back, 3 bases at V and 8 bases at J, with 19 bases in the middle. CDR3 size: 15 residues.

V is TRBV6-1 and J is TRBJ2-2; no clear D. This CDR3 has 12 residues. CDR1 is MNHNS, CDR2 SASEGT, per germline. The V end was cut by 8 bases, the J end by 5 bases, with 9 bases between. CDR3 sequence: CASGANTGELFF. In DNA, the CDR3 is TGTGCCAGCGGAGCCAATACCGGGGAGCTGTTTTTT.